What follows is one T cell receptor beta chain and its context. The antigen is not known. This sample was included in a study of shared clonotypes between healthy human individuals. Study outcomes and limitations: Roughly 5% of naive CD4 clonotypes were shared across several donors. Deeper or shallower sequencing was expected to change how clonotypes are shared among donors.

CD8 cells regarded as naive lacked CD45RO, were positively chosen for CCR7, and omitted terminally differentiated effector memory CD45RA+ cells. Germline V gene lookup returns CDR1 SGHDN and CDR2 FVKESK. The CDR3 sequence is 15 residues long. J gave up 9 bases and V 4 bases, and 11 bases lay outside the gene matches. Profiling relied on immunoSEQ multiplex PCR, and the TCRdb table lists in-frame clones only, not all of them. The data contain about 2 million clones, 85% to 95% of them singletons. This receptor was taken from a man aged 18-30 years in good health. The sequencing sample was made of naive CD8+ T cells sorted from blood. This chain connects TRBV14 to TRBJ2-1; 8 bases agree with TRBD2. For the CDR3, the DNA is TGTGCCAGCAGCCCGATACCGGGACTAGTTCTTGAGCAGTTCTTC. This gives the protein CASSPIPGLVLEQFF.